The rows below give T cell receptor beta chains drawn from one sample of a study of shared clonotypes between healthy human individuals. Assay: immunoSEQ multiplex PCR; the TCRdb copy retains only in-frame clones and omits some. The sample contains around 600,000 clones, 97% of which appear only once. The specimen sequenced was naive CD4+ T cells sorted from blood. The receptors originated from a woman aged 30 to 39 in good health. The CDR3 runs from the conserved cysteine through the conserved F or W. The D gene is left open where the match is weak. Clone size is stated in some rows and not others, as once, few, many or a class when expanded.

V	J	length	size	D	DNA	CDR3
TRBV2	TRBJ2-5	11	NA	NA	TGTGCCAGCAGTAGTCGCGAGACCCAGTACTTC	CASSSRETQYF
TRBV11-2	TRBJ2-7	12	NA	NA	TGTGCCAGCAGCTCACAGGATTACGAGCAGTACTTC	CASSSQDYEQYF
TRBV18	TRBJ2-7	12	once	NA	TGTGCCAGCTCACCCGGGCACTACGAGCAGTACTTC	CASSPGHYEQYF
TRBV19	TRBJ2-3	15	NA	NA	TGTGCCAGTAGTGATAAGGACCACGCCGGATATACGCAGTATTTT	CASSDKDHAGYTQYF
TRBV6-6	TRBJ1-4	14	NA	NA	TGTGCCAGCAGTTACGGAGGGGTGACTGAAAAACTGTTTTTT	CASSYGGVTEKLFF
TRBV5-1	TRBJ2-2	16	NA	NA	TGCGCCAGCAGCCAGGAGGGCAGGGGTGTAACCGGGGAGCTGTTTTTT	CASSQEGRGVTGELFF
TRBV4-1	TRBJ1-3	16	NA	NA	TGCGCCAGCAGCCAAGAAGGGGGGAGCTCTGGAAACACCATATATTTT	CASSQEGGSSGNTIYF
TRBV28	TRBJ2-3	13	NA	NA	TGTGCCAGCAGTTCGGAGATCACAGATACGCAGTATTTT	CASSSEITDTQYF
TRBV7-3	TRBJ2-2	18	once	TRBD2	TGTGCCAGCAGCTTAAAGGGACTAGCGGGAGTAAAAACCGGGGAGCTGTTTTTT	CASSLKGLAGVKTGELFF
TRBV18	TRBJ1-1	15	NA	TRBD1	TGTGCCAGCTCACCACCTTCAGGGGGCGTCACTGAAGCTTTCTTT	CASSPPSGGVTEAFF
TRBV7-9	TRBJ2-2	17	NA	NA	TGTGCCAGCAGCCCCGAGGTGGGAGGCTGGGGCACCGGGGAGCTGTTTTTT	CASSPEVGGWGTGELFF
TRBV6-1	TRBJ2-7	13	NA	NA	TGTGCCATTCAGTGGAGGGGGCGTTACGAGCAGTACTTC	CAIQWRGRYEQYF
TRBV4-1	TRBJ1-2	16	NA	NA	TGCGCCAGCAGCCAAGACCGGAGGGGAGGGTACTATGGCTACACCTTC	CASSQDRRGGYYGYTF
TRBV7-2	TRBJ2-3	18	NA	TRBD2	TGTGCCAGCAGCTCCCGACCCCTTACTAGCGGGGCCACAGATACGCAGTATTTT	CASSSRPLTSGATDTQYF
TRBV5-1	TRBJ2-7	13	NA	NA	TGCGCCAGCAGCTCCGGGGGTACCTACGAGCAGTACTTC	CASSSGGTYEQYF
TRBV18	TRBJ2-1	19	NA	TRBD2	TGTGCCAGCCACAGAAGCCTAGCGGGAGTCGGGAGCTCCTACAATGAGCAGTTCTTC	CASHRSLAGVGSSYNEQFF
TRBV28	TRBJ1-2	15	NA	TRBD1	TGTGCCAGCAGCGACGGGACAGGTCGGATTGGCGGCTACACCTTC	CASSDGTGRIGGYTF
TRBV18	TRBJ2-7	13	NA	TRBD1	TGTGCCAGCTCACAAGGGGACAGGTACGAGCAGTACTTC	CASSQGDRYEQYF
TRBV28	TRBJ1-2	13	NA	TRBD1	TGTGCCAGCAGGCCAGGGGGCGGCTATGGCTACACCTTC	CASRPGGGYGYTF
TRBV4-1	TRBJ1-3	17	NA	NA	TGCGCCAGCAGCCGCAGTCGTGGCGGGGAGAGGGGAAACACCATATATTTT	CASSRSRGGERGNTIYF
TRBV28	TRBJ1-5	17	NA	NA	TGTGCCAGCAGTTTAGGCAGGTCTACGTATAGCAATCAGCCCCAGCATTTT	CASSLGRSTYSNQPQHF
TRBV11-3	TRBJ2-1	14	NA	NA	TGTGCCAGCAGCTTAGATGGGGGATACAATGAGCAGTTCTTC	CASSLDGGYNEQFF
TRBV5-1	TRBJ1-3	15	NA	NA	TGCGCCAGCAGCTTGGCCTTGGTGGGGCGAAACACCATATATTTT	CASSLALVGRNTIYF